These 32 T cell receptor beta chains share one sample of origin, sequenced in a study of T cells in Graves' hyperthyroidism and ophthalmopathy. Regions amplified from RNA transcripts were the TCR beta CDR3 regions. In the first-round RT-PCR of the TCR CDR3, the HTBI primer set was used. A single record per CDR3 protein comes from TCRdb applying MiXCR to the multiplex PCR reads. The repertoire holds about 640,000 distinct CDR3 sequences, more than 14% seen once, with 9.5% to 15% in the top ten. Source material: blood. These receptors all come from a woman aged 50 to 60 with Graves' ophthalmopathy.

This clonotype was picked up many times. The chain links TRBV6-1 to TRBJ2-7; D gene unclear. The V end lost 8 bases, the J end lost 1 base, and 9 bases lay between the germline ends. This CDR3 is built from 12 residues. Germline CDR1 and CDR2: MNHNS and SASEGT. CDR3 nucleotides: TGTGCCAGCTTATCAGGATCCTACGAGCAGTACTTC. The encoded protein is CASLSGSYEQYF.

The sample holds many counts of this clonotype. The CDR3 loop is CASSLVSSWNTEAFF. The CDR3 DNA reads as TGTGCCAGCAGCCTAGTTTCGTCTTGGAACACTGAAGCTTTCTTT. The V call is TRBV7-9, the J call TRBJ1-1; D is unresolved. The germline V gene has CDR1 SEHNR and CDR2 FQNEAQ (reference sequence). The CDR3 runs to 15 residues. With 5 bases removed from V and 1 base from J, the gap between germline ends came to 14 bases.

In its sample, this clonotype was seen many times. The V call is TRBV2, the J call TRBJ1-1; 7 bases map to TRBD1. The trim removed 4 bases at V and 2 bases at J, leaving 4 bases unmatched. Germline CDR1 and CDR2: SNHLY and FYNNEI. The CDR3 consists of 14 residues. The CDR3, as DNA: TGTGCCAGCAGTGTAGCAGGGGGTAACACTGAAGCTTTCTTT. This gives the protein CASSVAGGNTEAFF.

This clonotype was detected many times. The gene calls are TRBV12-3 or TRBV12-4 and TRBJ2-7, with TRBD1 as a possible D gene (6 bases). This CDR3 is 13 amino acids long. The ends were cut back, 6 bases at V and 0 bases at J, with 9 bases in the middle. For the CDR3, the DNA is TGTGCCAGCAGAGGACAGAACTCCTACGAGCAGTACTTC. Protein product: CASRGQNSYEQYF.

V and J are TRBV5-1 and TRBJ1-1, with TRBD1 matching over 7 bases. Germline-derived CDR1 and CDR2 are SGHRS and YFSETQ. V shed 4 bases, J shed 2 bases, and the junction held 2 bases outside the gene matches. The CDR3 is 13 amino acids. In nucleotides, the CDR3 is TGCGCCAGCAGCCGGGACAGCAACACTGAAGCTTTCTTT. Residues: CASSRDSNTEAFF.

The chain employs TRBV30 and TRBJ2-5, with 10 bases fitting TRBD2. This CDR3 contains 14 residues. V lost 3 bases to trimming and J lost 3 bases; unmatched junction nucleotides: 4. The V gene's germline CDR1 is GTSNPN and CDR2 SVGIG (reference sequence). CDR3 sequence reads: CAWRDTSGKETQYF. CDR3 DNA sequence: TGTGCCTGGAGAGATACTAGCGGGAAAGAGACCCAGTACTTC.

This clonotype was seen at least ten times. The V call is TRBV28, the J call TRBJ2-1; TRBD1 or TRBD2 may be the D gene (5 bases each). CDR3 length: 13 amino acids. V shed 1 base and J shed 6 bases, with 7 bases lying between them. Germline CDR1 reads MDHEN; CDR2 reads SYDVKM. CDR3 in DNA: TGTGCCAGCAGTTTATTTGGGGGCAATGAGCAGTTCTTC. It codes for CASSLFGGNEQFF.

In its sample, this clonotype was seen many times. This chain uses TRBV3-1 with TRBJ2-7, with 10 bases matching TRBD2. In germline, CDR1 is LGHDT, CDR2 YNNKEL (reference sequence). The V segment lost 1 base and the J segment 1 base; nucleotides outside the gene matches: 1. CDR3 length: 15 residues. The CDR3 DNA reads as TGTGCCAGCAGCCAAGCTAGCGGGAGTTCCTACGAGCAGTACTTC. Its protein product is CASSQASGSSYEQYF.

The chain carries TRBV24-1 and TRBJ2-7; D call uncertain. The CDR3 runs to 14 residues. Looked up from germline, CDR1 is KGHDR and CDR2 is SFDVKD. The germline V and J ends were trimmed by 2 bases and 2 bases, with 9 bases remaining between them. DNA for the CDR3: TGTGCCACCAGTGATTCCCACAAAACCTACGAGCAGTACTTC. It is translated as CATSDSHKTYEQYF.

This clonotype was seen many times. V gene TRBV20-1 combines with J gene TRBJ1-6; possibly TRBD1 for D (5 bases). The V and J ends lost 3 bases and 5 bases respectively, with 14 bases between them. The CDR3 covers 15 residues. CDR1 is DFQATT and CDR2 is SNEGSKA in the germline V gene (reference sequence). The CDR3 protein is CSARAGAGHNSPLHF. The CDR3 DNA follows: TGCAGTGCTAGGGCCGGCGCAGGGCATAATTCACCCCTCCACTTT.

Notes on this clonotype: A junction boundary mismatches the germline segment, possibly from a read error. This chain uses TRBV5-1 with TRBJ2-2; D possibly matches TRBD1 or TRBD2 (5 bases each). Germline lookup yields CDR1 SGHRS and CDR2 YFSETQ. This CDR3 contains 17 residues. The CDR3 is CASSLTRDLPNTGELFF. CDR3 bases: TGTGCCAGCAGCCTAACGAGGGACCTACCGAACACCGGGGAGCTGTTTTTT.

The rearrangement links TRBV28 to TRBJ2-1; 14 positions agree with TRBD2. Trimming cost V 5 bases and J 7 bases; bases outside gene matches: 10. CDR3 length: 17 amino acids. The germline V gene encodes CDR1 MDHEN and CDR2 SYDVKM. The CDR3, as DNA: TGTGCCAGCAGTCCGGGACTAGCGGGAGCGCCGGGGAATGAGCAGTTCTTC. It is translated as CASSPGLAGAPGNEQFF.

This clonotype showed up many times. V gene TRBV6-2 or TRBV6-3 combines with J gene TRBJ1-5; D uncertain. The CDR3 is 13 residues long. V lost 5 bases and J 6 bases, leaving 11 bases between the germline ends. Looked up from germline, CDR1 is MNHEY and CDR2 is SVGEGT. In DNA, the CDR3 is TGTGCCAGCAGTCTGGACTGGGGTCAGCCCCAGCATTTT. This encodes CASSLDWGQPQHF.

This clonotype was seen repeatedly, ten times or more. This sequence joins TRBV18 and TRBJ2-1, with TRBD2 as a possible D gene (6 bases). The V gene's germline CDR1 is KGHSH and CDR2 LQKENI. Trimming took off 4 bases at V and 0 bases at J, with 16 bases between the two ends. This CDR3 is 17 amino acids long. The CDR3 DNA reads TGTGCCAGCTCACAAGGGACTCCCGGGGCCTCCTACAATGAGCAGTTCTTC. Translation gives CASSQGTPGASYNEQFF.

The chain joins TRBV7-9 to TRBJ2-1, with D perhaps TRBD1 or TRBD2 (5 bases each). V was trimmed by 1 base and J by 12 bases, leaving 13 bases between them. The CDR3 length is 13 residues. Germline assignment: CDR1 SEHNR and CDR2 FQNEAQ (reference sequence). The DNA for the CDR3 is TGTGCCAGCAGCTTAGTGGGGGAACCCCGGCAGTTCTTC. This sequence encodes CASSLVGEPRQFF.

Here the CDR3 DNA reads TGCGCCAGCAGCCGGTATGGACTAGCGGACTCCTACAATGAGCAGTTCTTC. Translating gives CASSRYGLADSYNEQFF. The chain is built from TRBV4-1 and TRBJ2-1; 10 positions agree with TRBD2. The CDR3 contains 17 residues. The ends lost 4 bases at V and 0 bases at J; junction bases unmatched: 6. Germline V CDR1 and CDR2: MGHRA, YSYEKL.

This clonotype was observed at least ten times. The chain employs TRBV5-1 and TRBJ2-1, with D perhaps TRBD2 (6 bases). The CDR3 loop spans 13 amino acids. The V end was cut by 2 bases, the J end by 8 bases, with 11 bases between. Per the germline V gene, CDR1 is SGHRS and CDR2 is YFSETQ. The CDR3 protein is CASSLGTSYEQFF. The CDR3 region has the DNA TGCGCCAGCAGCTTAGGGACTTCTTATGAGCAGTTCTTC.

The chain carries TRBV6-1 and TRBJ2-4; 9 bases map to TRBD1. The CDR3 totals 19 residues. Germline V CDR1 and CDR2: MNHNS, SASEGT. Trimming took 6 bases from V and 0 from J; bases not matched to a gene: 15. CDR3 residues: CASRDRDRVGKLAKNIQYF. CDR3 DNA sequence: TGTGCCAGCAGGGACCGGGACAGGGTAGGGAAACTAGCCAAAAACATTCAGTACTTC.

Many counts were recorded for this clonotype. This chain joins TRBV5-5 and TRBJ2-3; no definite D call. V lost 0 bases, J lost 1 base, and 15 bases lay in between. The CDR3 runs 17 residues. The germline V gene has CDR1 SGHKS and CDR2 YYEKEE (reference sequence). For the CDR3, the DNA is TGTGCCAGCAGCTTGGAGATGGCGGATGAGGGCACAGATACGCAGTATTTT. Translation: CASSLEMADEGTDTQYF.

This chain links TRBV7-2 with TRBJ1-5, with TRBD1 matching over 10 bases. The CDR3 has 18 amino acids. CDR1 is SGHTA and CDR2 is FQGNSA in the germline V gene. V lost 1 base, J lost 4 bases, and 10 bases stayed unmatched. CDR3 nucleotide sequence: TGTGCCAGCAGCTTAGGACAGGGGGCCTTCCTTGGAAATCAGCCCCAGCATTTT. Protein product: CASSLGQGAFLGNQPQHF.

This clonotype was seen a single time. A much larger clone differs by one base, so this may be a read error. Since the CDR3 does not end with the conserved phenylalanine or tryptophan, this likely comes from a read error. The gene calls are TRBV15 and TRBJ1-2; 9 bases match TRBD1. In germline, CDR1 is LNHNV, CDR2 YYDKDF (reference sequence). V shed 9 bases and J 8 bases; nucleotides not matched to a gene: 10. This CDR3 comprises 13 residues. Here the CDR3 DNA reads TGTGCCACTAAAGGACAGGGGAGGTTCGGCTACACCCTC. Its translation is CATKGQGRFGYTL.

This clonotype has a count of ten or more. The chain employs TRBV27 and TRBJ2-1; D may be TRBD1 (5 bases). V was pared by 1 base and J by 3 bases, with 10 bases between. The CDR3 runs to 15 residues. In germline, CDR1 is MNHEY, CDR2 SMNVEV (reference sequence). The CDR3 loop reads CASSLWGQSYNEQFF. The CDR3 bases are TGTGCCAGCAGTTTATGGGGCCAGAGCTACAATGAGCAGTTCTTC.

The table lists this clonotype with a few counts. The DNA for the CDR3 is TGTGCCAGCAGTTTAGTGGGGTGGGATTCACCCCTCCACTTT. It yields the protein CASSLVGWDSPLHF. The chain recombines TRBV27 with TRBJ1-6; no reliable D call. V lost 2 bases and J 8 bases, leaving 10 bases between the germline ends. The CDR3 extends over 14 amino acids. Germline V gene sequence: CDR1 MNHEY, CDR2 SMNVEV (reference sequence).

V is TRBV6-1 and J is TRBJ2-5; tentative D call: TRBD2 (6 bases). V lost 6 bases, J lost 4 bases, and 9 bases lay in between. Germline lookup yields CDR1 MNHNS and CDR2 SASEGT. This CDR3 contains 12 residues. The CDR3 sequence is CASRSSAETQYF. CDR3 sequence (DNA): TGTGCCAGCAGGTCTAGCGCAGAGACCCAGTACTTC.

The chain links TRBV4-2 to TRBJ2-1; TRBD1 might be the D (5 bases). V gave up 0 bases and J gave up 3 bases, with 9 bases separating them. Per the germline V gene, CDR1 is LGHNA and CDR2 is YNFKEQ. This CDR3 is 15 amino acids long. CDR3 residues: CASSQDKQGYNEQFF. The CDR3 DNA reads TGTGCCAGCAGCCAAGATAAGCAGGGCTACAATGAGCAGTTCTTC.

J is TRBJ2-1 and V is TRBV28, with D tentatively TRBD2 (8 bases). CDR3 size: 16 residues. Germline-derived CDR1 and CDR2 are MDHEN and SYDVKM. Between the trimmed V and J ends, which lost 7 bases and 7 bases, there was a span of 23 bases. This CDR3 is CASKGQGGGRWNEQFF. DNA for the CDR3: TGTGCCAGCAAAGGTCAAGGGGGCGGGAGGTGGAATGAGCAGTTCTTC. The full variable domain, with the rest looked up from reference TRBV28 and TRBJ2-1, is DVKVTQSSRYLVKRTGEKVFLECVQDMDHENMFWYRQDPGLGLRLIYFSYDVKMKEKGDIPEGYSVSREKKERFSLILESASTNQTSMYLCASKGQGGGRWNEQFFGPGTRLTVL.

This clonotype was seen repeatedly, ten times or more. The chain links TRBV28 to TRBJ2-7, with 8 bases aligning to TRBD2. V lost 7 bases to trimming and J lost 4 bases; unmatched junction nucleotides: 9. Germline values: CDR1 MDHEN, CDR2 SYDVKM. This CDR3 is built from 14 residues. The CDR3 DNA reads as TGTGCCAGCACCTGGGGGAGCGGGAGATACGAGCAGTACTTC. Protein product: CASTWGSGRYEQYF.

This clonotype was counted once. The gene calls are TRBV5-5 and TRBJ2-3; D may be TRBD1 or TRBD2 (6 bases each). Per germline, CDR1 SGHKS and CDR2 YYEKEE (reference sequence). The CDR3 contains 20 residues. Trimming stripped 5 bases from V and 0 bases from J, with 28 bases between. CDR3 sequence reads: CASRYHPRLRGDESTDTQYF. In DNA form, the CDR3 reads TGTGCCAGCAGATACCACCCCCGACTTAGGGGGGATGAAAGCACAGATACGCAGTATTTT.

The rearrangement uses TRBV20-1 and TRBJ2-2, with 12 bases lining up with TRBD2. The CDR3 sequence is 12 residues long. From germline, CDR1 is DFQATT and CDR2 SNEGSKA (reference sequence). V gave up 7 bases and J gave up 6 bases; unmatched junction bases: 0. The CDR3 coding sequence is TGCAGTGGGACTAGCGGGGCCGGGGAGCTGTTTTTT. It is translated as CSGTSGAGELFF.

This chain connects TRBV3-1 to TRBJ2-1; the match to TRBD2 covers 14 bases. Germline CDR1 reads LGHDT; CDR2 reads YNNKEL (reference sequence). CDR3 length: 18 amino acids. With 4 bases clipped from V and 7 bases from J, the junction kept 12 bases outside the gene matches. The CDR3 bases are TGTGCCAGCAGCCGAACTAAGGCCGGGACTAGCGGGAGTAATGAGCAGTTCTTC. Its translation is CASSRTKAGTSGSNEQFF.

This clonotype was picked up many times. The chain is built from TRBV7-2 and TRBJ2-5; D is uncertain. This CDR3 comprises 11 residues. Germline-derived CDR1 and CDR2 are SGHTA and FQGNSA. V lost 1 base, J lost 7 bases, and 4 bases lay in between. CDR3 nucleotides: TGTGCCAGCAGCTTAGGGGGGACCCAGTACTTC. It encodes CASSLGGTQYF.

The CDR3 sequence: CASSMGLAGTQETQYF. The CDR3 region has the DNA TGCGCCAGCAGCATGGGACTAGCGGGTACTCAAGAGACCCAGTACTTC. The chain couples TRBV5-1 to TRBJ2-5; 12 bases are shared with TRBD2. The CDR3 is 16 amino acids. Germline CDR1 reads SGHRS; CDR2 reads YFSETQ. Losses at the gene ends were 4 bases for V and 2 bases for J; bases not matched to a gene: 6.